The 24 T cell receptor beta chains reported below all come from one sample, sequenced in a study of CD8 T cells in Susac syndrome (dated by TCRdb to the late 2010s). The library relied on the immunoSEQ multiplex PCR assay. RNA was extracted using the RNeasy kit, and about 0.45 to 1 ug of the RNA was reverse transcribed with random hexamers. In-frame beta chains were kept once TCRdb had trimmed the public reads at Q25 with fastp and called clones with MiXCR. CDR3 protein sequences are deduplicated, and each keeps its most common genes and DNA. The sample yields 100,000 to 150,000 distinct CDR3 sequences; just over 90% were counted once. Roughly 0.31% of the sample belongs to the ten largest clones. Specimen: CD8+ T cells from PBMCs. These TCRs come from a human donor with multiple sclerosis.

This clonotype was detected only a few times. The chain has TRBV5-1 and TRBJ2-5; 9 nucleotides line up with TRBD1. The CDR3 contains 16 residues. Germline loops: CDR1 SGHRS, CDR2 YFSETQ. V dropped 1 base and J dropped 1; count of bases not matched to a gene: 5. The CDR3 DNA reads TGCGCCAGCAGCTTGATCGGACAGGGGCCCCAAGAGACCCAGTACTTC. Protein product: CASSLIGQGPQETQYF.

The rearrangement links TRBV2 to TRBJ1-2; no firm D call. Trimming took off 2 bases at V and 0 bases at J, with 10 bases between the two ends. CDR3 length: 15 amino acids. Germline V CDR1 and CDR2: SNHLY, FYNNEI. CDR3 sequence: CASSELSSANYGYTF. CDR3 in DNA: TGTGCCAGCAGTGAACTGAGCTCAGCTAACTATGGCTACACCTTC. Complete variable domain (other parts from reference TRBV2 and TRBJ1-2): EPEVTQTPSHQVTQMGQEVILRCVPISNHLYFYWYRQILGQKVEFLVSFYNNEISEKSEIFDDQFSVERPDGSNFTLKIRSTKLEDSAMYFCASSELSSANYGYTFGSGTRLTVV.

This sequence joins TRBV21-1 and TRBJ1-1; TRBD1 reflects the table's D call only, with no check against the DNA. TRBV21-1 has pseudogene status. The CDR3 consists of 17 residues. In nucleotides, the CDR3 is TGTGCCAGCAGCAAAGCTGGGGGTGATATTGTGAACACTGAAGCTTTCTTT. As protein: CASSKAGGDIVNTEAFF.

In nucleotides, the CDR3 is TGCAGCGTTGAAGGGGGACTATCCAATGAGCAGTTCTTC. This gives the protein CSVEGGLSNEQFF. V and J are TRBV29-1 and TRBJ2-1, with 7 bases identical to TRBD2. Losses at the gene ends were 1 base for V and 6 bases for J; bases not matched to a gene: 3. Germline CDR1 reads SQVTM; CDR2 reads ANQGSEA. The CDR3 loop spans 13 amino acids.

This chain uses TRBV27 with TRBJ2-3, with 14 bases that match TRBD2. V was pared by 4 bases and J by 5 bases, with 2 bases of the junction left unmatched. The V gene's germline CDR1 is MNHEY and CDR2 SMNVEV (reference sequence). The CDR3 covers 15 residues. The CDR3 protein is CASSSGTSGRDTQYF. In DNA, the CDR3 is TGTGCCAGCAGTTCCGGGACTAGCGGGAGAGATACGCAGTATTTT.

The chain links TRBV5-4 to TRBJ1-2; 9 positions match TRBD1. After removal of 4 bases from V and 2 bases from J, the junction contained 3 bases not matched to a gene. This CDR3 has 14 amino acids. Germline CDR1 is SGHNT and CDR2 is YYREEE (reference sequence). The CDR3 spells CASSQDRGNYGYTF. The CDR3 DNA sequence: TGTGCCAGCAGCCAGGACAGGGGAAACTATGGCTACACCTTC.

This clonotype is a singleton in its sample. The chain uses TRBV7-8 and TRBJ2-7; 7 bases are shared with TRBD2. Trimming removed 1 base from V and 2 bases from J; junction bases left unmatched: 8. This CDR3 has 16 residues. Germline V gives CDR1 SGHVS, CDR2 FQNEAQ. In DNA, the CDR3 is TGTGCCAGCAGCTTAGTAGGCGGGGGACCGACCTACGAGCAGTACTTC. As protein: CASSLVGGGPTYEQYF.

This chain connects TRBV5-5 to TRBJ2-5; 7 bases map to TRBD1. This CDR3 contains 14 residues. Germline loops: CDR1 SGHKS, CDR2 YYEKEE (reference sequence). J was trimmed by 5 bases and V by 0 bases; bases with no gene match: 4. The CDR3 loop is CASSLEGGGETQYF. The CDR3, as DNA: TGTGCCAGCAGCTTGGAAGGGGGCGGGGAGACCCAGTACTTC.

This rearrangement joins TRBV20-1 to TRBJ2-3; 10 bases align to TRBD2. The CDR3 has 15 residues. The germline V gene encodes CDR1 DFQATT and CDR2 SNEGSKA (reference sequence). Trimming removed 2 bases from V and 0 bases from J; junction bases left unmatched: 2. CDR3 protein: CSARPSGGSTDTQYF. The CDR3 region has the DNA TGCAGTGCTAGACCTAGCGGGGGTAGCACAGATACGCAGTATTTT.

V gene TRBV5-6 combines with J gene TRBJ1-2, with 7 bases matching TRBD1. V lost 3 bases, J lost 0 bases, and 2 bases stayed unmatched. This CDR3 comprises 14 residues. CDR1 is SGHDT, CDR2 YYEEEE, per germline. The CDR3 here is CASSSGQSNYGYTF. In DNA, the CDR3 is TGTGCCAGCAGCTCGGGACAGTCTAACTATGGCTACACCTTC. Together with reference TRBV5-6 and TRBJ1-2, the CDR3 gives the full variable domain: DAGVTQSPTHLIKTRGQQVTLRCSPKSGHDTVSWYQQALGQGPQFIFQYYEEEERQRGNFPDRFSGHQFPNYSSELNVNALLLGDSALYLCASSSGQSNYGYTFGSGTRLTVV.

This chain joins TRBV7-2 and TRBJ1-2; 8 bases line up with TRBD1. Trimming took 1 base from V and 2 from J; bases not matched to a gene: 3. CDR3 length equals 15 residues. CDR1 is SGHTA, CDR2 FQGNSA, per germline. The CDR3 sequence: CASSLGYRGNYGYTF. The CDR3 region has the DNA TGTGCCAGCAGCTTAGGTTACAGGGGGAACTATGGCTACACCTTC.

With regard to this clonotype: The junction shows a germline mismatch at one end, possibly a read error. The chain uses TRBV29-1 and TRBJ2-7; tentative D call: TRBD1 (5 bases). This CDR3 is 13 amino acids long. Germline V CDR1 and CDR2: SQVTM, ANQGSEA. The CDR3 sequence: CSVEGSGPYEQYF. In nucleotides, the CDR3 is TGCAGCGTCGAAGGGTCAGGGCCCTACGAGCAGTACTTC.

The chain employs TRBV7-9 and TRBJ1-1; possible D gene TRBD1, 6 bases. The CDR3 is 17 residues long. V was clipped by 5 bases and J by 3 bases, with 22 bases between them. Looked up from germline, CDR1 is SEHNR and CDR2 is FQNEAQ (reference sequence). CDR3: CASSAPRDTSGDTEAFF. CDR3 DNA sequence: TGTGCCAGCAGCGCCCCTAGGGACACCAGTGGAGACACTGAAGCTTTCTTT.

The DNA for the CDR3 is TGCAGTGCTAGAGATTATACTAGCGGATCCTACGAGCAGTACTTC. It codes for CSARDYTSGSYEQYF. V gene TRBV20-1 combines with J gene TRBJ2-7; the match to TRBD2 covers 8 bases. The CDR3 spans 15 residues. J was trimmed by 1 base and V by 0 bases; bases with no gene match: 5. Germline V gene sequence: CDR1 DFQATT, CDR2 SNEGSKA (reference sequence).

This chain links TRBV20-1 with TRBJ2-7; the match to TRBD2 covers 8 bases. Germline assignment: CDR1 DFQATT and CDR2 SNEGSKA (reference sequence). With 1 base clipped from V and 0 bases from J, the junction kept 5 bases outside the gene matches. The CDR3 spans 15 residues. CDR3 DNA: TGCAGTGCTAGAGCTTTGCGGGAGGTCTCCTACGAGCAGTACGTC. Protein product: CSARALREVSYEQYV.

The chain is built from TRBV4-1 and TRBJ1-4; the D gene is possibly TRBD1 (6 bases). This CDR3 comprises 13 residues. The V and J ends lost 3 bases and 10 bases respectively, with 12 bases between them. The germline gives CDR1 MGHRA, CDR2 YSYEKL. CDR3 sequence (DNA): TGCGCCAGCAGCCAGCAAAGGGGGAGAAAACTGTTTTTT. Protein sequence: CASSQQRGRKLFF.

V is TRBV7-9 and J is TRBJ1-3; TRBD1 matches at 7 bases. The germline V gene encodes CDR1 SEHNR and CDR2 FQNEAQ (reference sequence). The CDR3 covers 14 residues. Trimming removed 5 bases from V and 4 bases from J; junction bases left unmatched: 5. The CDR3 spells CASSVTGPGNTIYF. CDR3 sequence (DNA): TGTGCCAGCAGCGTGACAGGGCCGGGAAACACCATATATTTT.

A single count supports this clonotype. V is TRBV27 and J is TRBJ2-1, with 16 nucleotides matching TRBD2. Losses at the gene ends were 4 bases for V and 8 bases for J; bases not matched to a gene: 2. Germline lookup yields CDR1 MNHEY and CDR2 SMNVEV (reference sequence). The CDR3 sequence is 15 residues long. The CDR3 loop is CASSSGTSGRDEQFF. The CDR3, as DNA: TGTGCCAGCAGTTCAGGGACTAGCGGGAGGGATGAGCAGTTCTTC.

This sequence joins TRBV15 and TRBJ1-6, with D possibly TRBD1 on 6 matching bases. The CDR3 contains 14 residues. The V gene's germline CDR1 is LNHNV and CDR2 YYDKDF (reference sequence). The V end was cut by 0 bases, the J end by 10 bases, with 10 bases between. CDR3 sequence reads: CATSRDGTRSPLHF. CDR3 coding DNA: TGTGCCACCAGCAGAGATGGGACAAGGTCACCCCTCCACTTT.

V usage is TRBV5-1 and J usage is TRBJ2-7; D perhaps matches TRBD1 (6 bases). This CDR3 is 14 amino acids long. Between the trimmed V and J ends, which lost 4 bases and 5 bases, there was a span of 16 bases. Germline V gene lookup returns CDR1 SGHRS and CDR2 YFSETQ. This chain's CDR3 is CASSPHGGNDEQYV. The DNA for the CDR3 is TGCGCCAGCAGCCCCCATGGGGGCAACGACGAGCAGTACGTC.

This clonotype was detected only once. The V call is TRBV11-2, the J call TRBJ2-2; tentatively, D is TRBD1 (6 bases). Trimming took 7 bases from V and 7 from J, leaving 13 bases between them. CDR3 length equals 13 residues. CDR1 SGHAT and CDR2 FQNNGV come from the germline V gene. In DNA, the CDR3 is TGTGCCAGCACCCCAGGGGCGGACGGGGAGCTGTTTTTT. The encoded protein is CASTPGADGELFF.

The V call is TRBV4-2, the J call TRBJ2-3; a possible D gene is TRBD1 (6 bases). Germline loops: CDR1 LGHNA, CDR2 YNFKEQ. The CDR3 sequence is 14 residues long. Trimming cost V 8 bases and J 0 bases, with 12 bases left between them. CDR3 sequence: CASATTGSTDTQYF. In DNA form, the CDR3 reads TGTGCCAGCGCGACCACAGGGAGCACAGATACGCAGTATTTT.

The chain has TRBV5-1 and TRBJ2-1; 9 nucleotides match TRBD1. The CDR3 length is 15 residues. Germline V gene lookup returns CDR1 SGHRS and CDR2 YFSETQ. V shed 1 base, J shed 5 bases, and the junction held 4 bases outside the gene matches. This CDR3 is CASSLTGGLNNEQFF. Here the CDR3 DNA reads TGCGCCAGCAGCTTGACAGGGGGCCTTAACAATGAGCAGTTCTTC.

This chain links TRBV4-1 with TRBJ2-3, with 8 bases that match TRBD2. This CDR3 has 17 amino acids. Germline V gives CDR1 MGHRA, CDR2 YSYEKL. V shed 3 bases, J shed 2 bases, and the junction held 10 bases outside the gene matches. CDR3 sequence reads: CASSHPSAGVNTDTQYF. CDR3 in DNA: TGCGCCAGCAGCCACCCCTCAGCGGGAGTGAACACAGATACGCAGTATTTT.